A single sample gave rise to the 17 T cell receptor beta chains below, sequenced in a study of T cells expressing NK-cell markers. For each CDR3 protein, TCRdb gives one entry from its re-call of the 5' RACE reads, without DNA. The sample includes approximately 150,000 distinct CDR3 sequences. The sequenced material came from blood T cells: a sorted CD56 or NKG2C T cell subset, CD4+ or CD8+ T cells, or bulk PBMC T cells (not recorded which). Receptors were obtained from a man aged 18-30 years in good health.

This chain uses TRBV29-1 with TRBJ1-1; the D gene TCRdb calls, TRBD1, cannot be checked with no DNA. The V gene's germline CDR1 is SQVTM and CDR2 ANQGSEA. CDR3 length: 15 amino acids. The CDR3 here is CSVPDPGQENTEAFF.

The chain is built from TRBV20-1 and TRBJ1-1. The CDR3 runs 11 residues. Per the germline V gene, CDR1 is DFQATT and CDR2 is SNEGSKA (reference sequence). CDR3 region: CSAENYTEAFF.

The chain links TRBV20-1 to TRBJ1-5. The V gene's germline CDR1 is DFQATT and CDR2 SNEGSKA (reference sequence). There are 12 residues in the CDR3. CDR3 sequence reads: CSARELSQPQHF.

The CDR3: CASSELEGLDGELFF. The chain combines TRBV10-2 with TRBJ2-2. The CDR3 loop spans 15 amino acids. Germline loops: CDR1 WSHSY, CDR2 SAAADI.

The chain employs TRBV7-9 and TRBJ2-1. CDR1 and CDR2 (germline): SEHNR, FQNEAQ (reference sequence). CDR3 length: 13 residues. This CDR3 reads CASSLGVANEQFF. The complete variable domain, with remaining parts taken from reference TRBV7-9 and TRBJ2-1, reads DTGVSQNPRHKITKRGQNVTFRCDPISEHNRLYWYRQTLGQGPEFLTYFQNEAQLEKSRLLSDRFSAERPKGSFSTLEIQRTEQGDSAMYLCASSLGVANEQFFGPGTRLTVL.

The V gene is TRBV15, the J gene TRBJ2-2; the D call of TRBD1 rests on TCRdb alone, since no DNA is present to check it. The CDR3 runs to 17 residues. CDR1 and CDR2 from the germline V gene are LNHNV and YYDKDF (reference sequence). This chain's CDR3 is CATSPSGGGDARGELFF.

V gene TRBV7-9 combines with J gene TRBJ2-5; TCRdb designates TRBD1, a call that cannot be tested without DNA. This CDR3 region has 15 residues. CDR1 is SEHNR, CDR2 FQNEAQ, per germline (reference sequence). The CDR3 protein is CASSRKDRGQETQYF.

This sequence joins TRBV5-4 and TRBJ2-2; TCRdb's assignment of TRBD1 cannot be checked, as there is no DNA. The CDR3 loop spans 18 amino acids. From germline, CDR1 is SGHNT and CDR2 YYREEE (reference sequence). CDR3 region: CASSLFPLTPGASGELFF.

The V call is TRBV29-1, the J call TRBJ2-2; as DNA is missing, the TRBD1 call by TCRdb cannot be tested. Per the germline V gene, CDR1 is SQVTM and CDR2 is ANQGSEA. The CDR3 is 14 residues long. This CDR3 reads CSVLGQERAGELFF.

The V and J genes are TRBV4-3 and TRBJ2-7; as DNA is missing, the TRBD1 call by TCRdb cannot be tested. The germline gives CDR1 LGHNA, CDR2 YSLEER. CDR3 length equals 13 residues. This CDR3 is CASSQDPDSQQYF.

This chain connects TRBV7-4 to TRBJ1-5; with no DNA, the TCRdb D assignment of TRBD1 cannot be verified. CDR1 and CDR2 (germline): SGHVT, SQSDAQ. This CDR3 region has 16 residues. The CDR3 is CATTREGIGGNQPQHF.

CDR3 sequence reads: CASSFWQEYSGANVLTF. The chain combines TRBV7-8 with TRBJ2-6. There are 17 residues in the CDR3. Germline V gene lookup returns CDR1 SGHVS and CDR2 FQNEAQ. The entire variable domain, with the rest obtained from reference TRBV7-8 and TRBJ2-6, is as follows: GAGVSQSPRYKVAKRGQDVALRCDPISGHVSLFWYQQALGQGPEFLTYFQNEAQLDKSGLPSDRFFAERPEGSVSTLKIQRTQQEDSAVYLCASSFWQEYSGANVLTFGAGSRLTVL.

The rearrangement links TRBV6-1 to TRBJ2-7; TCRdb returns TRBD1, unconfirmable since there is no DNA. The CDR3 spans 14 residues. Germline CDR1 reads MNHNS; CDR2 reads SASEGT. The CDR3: CASSPVAGRWEQYF.

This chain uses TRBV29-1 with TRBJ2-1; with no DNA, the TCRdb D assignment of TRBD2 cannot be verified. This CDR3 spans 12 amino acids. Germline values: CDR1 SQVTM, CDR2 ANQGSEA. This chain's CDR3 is CSVHGLAGEQFF.

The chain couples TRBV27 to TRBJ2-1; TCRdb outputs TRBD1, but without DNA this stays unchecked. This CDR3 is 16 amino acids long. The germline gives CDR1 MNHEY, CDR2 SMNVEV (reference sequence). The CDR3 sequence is CASSSGGRVAYNEQFF.

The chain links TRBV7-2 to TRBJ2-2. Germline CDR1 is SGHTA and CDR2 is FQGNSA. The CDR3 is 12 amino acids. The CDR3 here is CASSPTSPELFF. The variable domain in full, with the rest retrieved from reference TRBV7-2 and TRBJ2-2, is GAGVSQSPSNKVTEKGKDVELRCDPISGHTALYWYRQSLGQGLEFLIYFQGNSAPDKSGLPSDRFSAERTGGSVSTLTIQRTQQEDSAVYLCASSPTSPELFFGEGSRLTVL.

CDR3 amino acids: CASSSKPSGVQETQYF. The V gene is TRBV12-3 or TRBV12-4, the J gene TRBJ2-5; the TRBD2 assignment by TCRdb is unverifiable without DNA. The CDR3 runs to 16 residues.